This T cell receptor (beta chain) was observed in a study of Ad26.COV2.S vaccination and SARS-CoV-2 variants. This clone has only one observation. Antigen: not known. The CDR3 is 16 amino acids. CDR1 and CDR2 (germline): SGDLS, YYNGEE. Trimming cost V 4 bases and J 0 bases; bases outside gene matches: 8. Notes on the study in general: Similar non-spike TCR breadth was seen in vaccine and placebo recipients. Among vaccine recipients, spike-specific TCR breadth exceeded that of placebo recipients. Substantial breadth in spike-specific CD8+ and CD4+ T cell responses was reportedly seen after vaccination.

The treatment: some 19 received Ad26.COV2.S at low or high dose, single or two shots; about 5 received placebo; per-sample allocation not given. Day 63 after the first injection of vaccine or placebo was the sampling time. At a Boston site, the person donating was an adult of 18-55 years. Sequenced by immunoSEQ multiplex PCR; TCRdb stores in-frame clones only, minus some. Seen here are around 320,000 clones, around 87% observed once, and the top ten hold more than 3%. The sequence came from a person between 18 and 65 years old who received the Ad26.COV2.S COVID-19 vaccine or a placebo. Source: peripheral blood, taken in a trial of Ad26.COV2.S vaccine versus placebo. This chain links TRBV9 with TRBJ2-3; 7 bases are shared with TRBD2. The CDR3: CASSPSGRGSTDTQYF. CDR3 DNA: TGTGCCAGCAGCCCCAGTGGGCGGGGGAGCACAGATACGCAGTATTTT. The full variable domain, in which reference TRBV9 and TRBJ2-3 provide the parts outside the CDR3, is DSGVTQTPKHLITATGQRVTLRCSPRSGDLSVYWYQQSLDQGLQFLIQYYNGEERAKGNILERFSAQQFPDLHSELNLSSLELGDSALYFCASSPSGRGSTDTQYFGPGTRLTVL.